This TCR beta chain was profiled in a study of T cell repertoires in cytomegalovirus infection. Across the study: Shared public TCR beta signatures pointed to both CMV infection and a matching HLA type.

V was shortened by 3 bases and J by 7 bases, with 12 bases between the two germline ends. Per germline, CDR1 MNHEY and CDR2 SMNVEV (reference sequence). The CDR3 length is 13 residues. Study findings and constraints: There were HLA-C-restricted CMV-specific TCR beta clonotypes dominating the ex vivo response.

TCRdb processed the reads anew with MiXCR; each CDR3 protein has one entry. Among 200,000 or so distinct CDR3 sequences listed, about 21% were seen once. Worth noting for this clonotype: Its antigen is undetermined.

Specimen: PBMCs. The chain couples TRBV27 to TRBJ1-2, with D possibly TRBD1 on 5 matching bases. The clonotype originates from a human donor in good health (CMV status not recorded). Some clones in this sample may be carry-over from other donors' samples. The CDR3 loop reads CASSFTGPSGYTF. CDR3 nucleotide sequence: TGTGCCAGCAGTTTTACAGGCCCCAGTGGCTACACCTTC.